The 10 T cell receptor beta chains reported below all come from one sample, sequenced in a study of blood T cell repertoires in COVID-19. Method: immunoSEQ multiplex PCR; TCRdb's copy keeps in-frame clones and lacks some. The table has 200,000 to 250,000 clones, about 87% seen once. The sequencing input was peripheral blood. These receptors came from a man aged 60 to 75 who had recovered from COVID-19.

This rearrangement joins TRBV7-3 to TRBJ1-5, with D unresolved. The CDR3 contains 13 residues. V was shortened by 4 bases and J by 6 bases, with 10 bases between the two germline ends. CDR1 is SGHTA, CDR2 FQGTGA, per germline. The CDR3 sequence is CASSSRGGQPQHF. CDR3 nucleotide sequence: TGTGCCAGCAGCTCCCGGGGAGGTCAGCCCCAGCATTTT.

The gene calls are TRBV7-9 and TRBJ1-6; D perhaps matches TRBD1 (6 bases). This CDR3 contains 12 residues. Per germline, CDR1 SEHNR and CDR2 FQNEAQ (reference sequence). V was cut by 4 bases and J by 9 bases, with 7 bases left in between. CDR3 bases: TGTGCCAGCAGCTCCAGGGGTTCACCCCTCCACTTT. It codes for CASSSRGSPLHF.

The chain combines TRBV10-1 with TRBJ2-1; 12 bases map to TRBD2. This CDR3 has 15 residues. CDR1 and CDR2 from the germline V gene are WNHNN and SYGVQD (reference sequence). The V segment lost 4 bases and the J segment 4 bases; nucleotides outside the gene matches: 2. CDR3 loop: CASSGLAGVYNEQFF. The CDR3 DNA follows: TGCGCCAGCAGTGGACTAGCGGGAGTGTACAATGAGCAGTTCTTC.

In DNA form, the CDR3 reads TGCGCCAGCACCGGGACAGCAGCCTCTCAGAATTCACCCCTCCACTTT. It codes for CASTGTAASQNSPLHF. This chain links TRBV10-2 with TRBJ1-6, with TRBD1 identical over 7 bases. V gave up 7 bases and J gave up 7 bases; unmatched junction bases: 13. The CDR3 runs to 16 residues. CDR1 is WSHSY, CDR2 SAAADI, per germline.

This chain connects TRBV7-6 to TRBJ1-5; possibly TRBD1 for D (5 bases). Trimming took 5 bases from V and 7 from J, leaving 18 bases between them. This CDR3 is 15 amino acids long. CDR1 is SGHVS, CDR2 FNYEAQ, per germline. The CDR3 DNA reads TGTGCCAGCAGCCCCACATCAGGGTTTGGGCAGCCCCAGCATTTT. Protein product: CASSPTSGFGQPQHF.

The gene calls are TRBV14 and TRBJ2-3, with 8 bases fitting TRBD2. Trimming removed 5 bases from V and 12 bases from J; junction bases left unmatched: 13. This CDR3 contains 14 residues. Germline loops: CDR1 SGHDN, CDR2 FVKESK. CDR3 sequence: CASSARGLAGNQYF. CDR3 sequence (DNA): TGTGCCAGCAGCGCAAGGGGTCTAGCGGGTAACCAGTATTTT.

A note on this clone: The sample has other DNA sequences that encode this CDR3 too. The genes are TRBV5-1 and TRBJ1-2; perhaps TRBD1 as D (6 bases). Germline CDR1 and CDR2: SGHRS and YFSETQ. This CDR3 has 12 residues. Trimming left V 0 bases short and J 6 bases short, with 6 bases between. The CDR3 sequence is CASSLAGDGYTF. In DNA, the CDR3 is TGCGCCAGCAGCTTGGCAGGGGATGGCTACACCTTC. Using reference TRBV5-1 and TRBJ1-2 for the parts outside the CDR3, the full variable domain is KAGVTQTPRYLIKTRGQQVTLSCSPISGHRSVSWYQQTPGQGLQFLFEYFSETQRNKGNFPGRFSGRQFSNSRSEMNVSTLELGDSALYLCASSLAGDGYTFGSGTRLTVV.

The gene calls are TRBV19 and TRBJ1-2; a weak D match, TRBD1 (6 bases). This CDR3 spans 15 amino acids. Germline lookup yields CDR1 LNHDA and CDR2 SQIVND (reference sequence). Trimming took off 6 bases at V and 8 bases at J, with 22 bases between the two ends. The CDR3 nucleotides are TGTGCCAGTAGCAGTCGGGCGGGGGCCGGGAGGGGCTACACCTTC. It specifies CASSSRAGAGRGYTF.

The chain employs TRBV5-1 and TRBJ1-2; D unresolved. The CDR3 has 16 residues. Germline loops: CDR1 SGHRS, CDR2 YFSETQ. V was pared by 4 bases and J by 4 bases, with 20 bases between. In nucleotides, the CDR3 is TGCGCCAGCAGCGCGGGATCTAAACCGGGGAGCTATGGCTACACCTTC. Encoded protein: CASSAGSKPGSYGYTF. The full variable domain, in which reference TRBV5-1 and TRBJ1-2 provide the parts outside the CDR3, is KAGVTQTPRYLIKTRGQQVTLSCSPISGHRSVSWYQQTPGQGLQFLFEYFSETQRNKGNFPGRFSGRQFSNSRSEMNVSTLELGDSALYLCASSAGSKPGSYGYTFGSGTRLTVV.

The gene calls are TRBV5-4 and TRBJ2-5; 15 bases are shared with TRBD2. This CDR3 contains 16 residues. Unmatched junction bases numbered 4, after V lost 3 bases and J lost 4 bases. Germline V gene sequence: CDR1 SGHNT, CDR2 YYREEE (reference sequence). CDR3 region: CASSSRTSGRGETQYF. As DNA, the CDR3 is TGTGCCAGCAGCTCCCGGACTAGCGGGAGGGGAGAGACCCAGTACTTC.